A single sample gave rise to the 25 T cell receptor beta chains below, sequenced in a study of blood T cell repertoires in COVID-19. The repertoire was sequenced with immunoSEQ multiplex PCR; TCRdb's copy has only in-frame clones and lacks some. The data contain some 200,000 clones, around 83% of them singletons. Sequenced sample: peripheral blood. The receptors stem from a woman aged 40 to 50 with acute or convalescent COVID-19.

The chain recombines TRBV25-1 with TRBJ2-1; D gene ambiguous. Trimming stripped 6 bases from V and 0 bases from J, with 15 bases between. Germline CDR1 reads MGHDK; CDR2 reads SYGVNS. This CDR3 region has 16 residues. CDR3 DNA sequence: TGTGCCAGCAGCCCTCAAAGAGGTTACTCCTACAATGAGCAGTTCTTC. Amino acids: CASSPQRGYSYNEQFF.

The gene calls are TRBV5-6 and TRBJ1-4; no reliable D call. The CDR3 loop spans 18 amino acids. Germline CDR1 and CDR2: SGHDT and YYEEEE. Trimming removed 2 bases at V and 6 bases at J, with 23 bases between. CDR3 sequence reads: CASSLLVATTVRDEKLFF. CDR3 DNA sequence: TGTGCCAGCAGCTTATTAGTAGCGACAACGGTACGGGATGAAAAACTGTTTTTT.

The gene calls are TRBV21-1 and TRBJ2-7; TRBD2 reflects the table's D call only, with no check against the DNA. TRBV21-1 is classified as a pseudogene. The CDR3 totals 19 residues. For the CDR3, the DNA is TGTGCCAGCAGCAAAGAAAGGAGACTAGTCCCCCTCGAGCCCTACGAGCAGTACTTC. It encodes CASSKERRLVPLEPYEQYF.

CDR3 bases: TGTGCCAGCAGCGGACGGGACATAAGGCAAGTTGCCGGGGAGCTGTTTTTT. Protein: CASSGRDIRQVAGELFF. V and J are TRBV9 and TRBJ2-2; D perhaps matches TRBD1 (6 bases). Trimming removed 3 bases from V and 6 bases from J, with 21 bases in between. CDR1 SGDLS and CDR2 YYNGEE come from the germline V gene. This CDR3 contains 17 residues.

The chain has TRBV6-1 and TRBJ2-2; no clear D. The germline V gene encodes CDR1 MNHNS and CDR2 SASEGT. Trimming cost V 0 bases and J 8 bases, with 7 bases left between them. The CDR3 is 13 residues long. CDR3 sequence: CASSEAGAGELFF. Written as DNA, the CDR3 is TGTGCCAGCAGTGAAGCAGGAGCGGGGGAGCTGTTTTTT.

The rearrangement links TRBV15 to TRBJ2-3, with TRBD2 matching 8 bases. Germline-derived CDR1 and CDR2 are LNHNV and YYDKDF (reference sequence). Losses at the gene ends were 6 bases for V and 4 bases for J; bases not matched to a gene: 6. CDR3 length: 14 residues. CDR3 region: CATRKRGRADTQYF. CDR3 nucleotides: TGTGCCACCAGAAAGCGGGGGAGGGCAGATACGCAGTATTTT. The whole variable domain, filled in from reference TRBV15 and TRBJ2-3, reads DAMVIQNPRYQVTQFGKPVTLSCSQTLNHNVMYWYQQKSSQAPKLLFHYYDKDFNNEADTPDNFQSRRPNTSFCFLDIRSPGLGDTAMYLCATRKRGRADTQYFGPGTRLTVL.

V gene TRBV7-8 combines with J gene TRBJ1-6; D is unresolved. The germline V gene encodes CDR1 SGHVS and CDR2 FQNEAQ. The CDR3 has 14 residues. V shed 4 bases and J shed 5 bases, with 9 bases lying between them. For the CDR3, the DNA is TGTGCCAGCAGCTCCAGGACTAATAATTCACCCCTCCACTTT. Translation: CASSSRTNNSPLHF.

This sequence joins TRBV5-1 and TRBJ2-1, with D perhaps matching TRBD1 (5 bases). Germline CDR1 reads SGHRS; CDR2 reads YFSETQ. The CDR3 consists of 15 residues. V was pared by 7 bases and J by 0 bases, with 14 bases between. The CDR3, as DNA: TGCGCCAGCTCCTCCAGGGATGCCTCCTACAATGAGCAGTTCTTC. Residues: CASSSRDASYNEQFF.

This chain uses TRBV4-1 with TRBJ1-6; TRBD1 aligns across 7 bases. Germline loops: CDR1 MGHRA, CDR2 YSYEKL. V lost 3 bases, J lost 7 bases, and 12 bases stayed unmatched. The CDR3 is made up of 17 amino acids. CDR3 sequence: CASSHSSLRGRNSPLHF. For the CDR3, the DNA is TGCGCCAGCAGCCATAGCTCACTCAGGGGGAGAAATTCACCCCTCCACTTT.

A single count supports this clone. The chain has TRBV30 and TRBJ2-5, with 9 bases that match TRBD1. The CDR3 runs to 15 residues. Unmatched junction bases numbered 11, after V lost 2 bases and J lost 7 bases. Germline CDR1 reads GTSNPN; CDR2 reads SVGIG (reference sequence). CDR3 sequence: CAWSPGTGTLGTQYF. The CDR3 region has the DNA TGTGCCTGGAGTCCCGGGACAGGGACCCTCGGGACCCAGTACTTC.

CDR3 sequence: CASSFSFGGGAPDTQYF. The CDR3 DNA reads TGTGCCAGCAGCTTCTCGTTTGGCGGGGGGGCCCCAGATACGCAGTATTTT. V is TRBV5-4 and J is TRBJ2-3; 9 nucleotides line up with TRBD2. V was pared by 2 bases and J by 4 bases, with 11 bases of the junction left unmatched. The CDR3 is 17 residues long. From germline, CDR1 is SGHNT and CDR2 YYREEE (reference sequence). Full variable domain (outside the CDR3, taken from reference TRBV5-4 and TRBJ2-3): ETGVTQSPTHLIKTRGQQVTLRCSSQSGHNTVSWYQQALGQGPQFIFQYYREEENGRGNFPPRFSGLQFPNYSSELNVNALELDDSALYLCASSFSFGGGAPDTQYFGPGTRLTVL.

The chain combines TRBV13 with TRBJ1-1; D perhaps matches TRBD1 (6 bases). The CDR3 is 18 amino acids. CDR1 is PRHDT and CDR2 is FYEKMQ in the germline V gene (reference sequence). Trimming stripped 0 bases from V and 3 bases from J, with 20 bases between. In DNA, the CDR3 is TGTGCCAGCAGCTTAGGCCTCAGGGGCACGGGGTCGGACACTGAAGCTTTCTTT. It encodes CASSLGLRGTGSDTEAFF.

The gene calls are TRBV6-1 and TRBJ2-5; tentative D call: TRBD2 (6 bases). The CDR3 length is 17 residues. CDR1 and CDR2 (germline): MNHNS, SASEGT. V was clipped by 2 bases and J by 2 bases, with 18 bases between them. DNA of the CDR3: TGTGCCAGCAGTGAAAGTGGCGGGGTGTTGCCACAAGAGACCCAGTACTTC. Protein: CASSESGGVLPQETQYF.

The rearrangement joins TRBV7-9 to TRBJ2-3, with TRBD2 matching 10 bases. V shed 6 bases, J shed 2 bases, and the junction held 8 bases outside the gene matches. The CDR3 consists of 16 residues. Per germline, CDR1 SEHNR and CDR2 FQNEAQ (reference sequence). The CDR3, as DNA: TGTGCCAGCAGTGCCATAGCGGGGGGCCCCACAGATACGCAGTATTTT. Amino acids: CASSAIAGGPTDTQYF.

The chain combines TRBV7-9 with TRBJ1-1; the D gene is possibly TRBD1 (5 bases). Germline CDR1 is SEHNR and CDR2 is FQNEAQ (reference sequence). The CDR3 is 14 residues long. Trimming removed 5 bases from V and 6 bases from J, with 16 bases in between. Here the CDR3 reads CASSPPGLSAEAFF. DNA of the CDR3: TGTGCCAGCAGCCCCCCAGGGTTATCCGCTGAAGCTTTCTTT. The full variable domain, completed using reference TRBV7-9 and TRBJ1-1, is DTGVSQNPRHKITKRGQNVTFRCDPISEHNRLYWYRQTLGQGPEFLTYFQNEAQLEKSRLLSDRFSAERPKGSFSTLEIQRTEQGDSAMYLCASSPPGLSAEAFFGQGTRLTVV.

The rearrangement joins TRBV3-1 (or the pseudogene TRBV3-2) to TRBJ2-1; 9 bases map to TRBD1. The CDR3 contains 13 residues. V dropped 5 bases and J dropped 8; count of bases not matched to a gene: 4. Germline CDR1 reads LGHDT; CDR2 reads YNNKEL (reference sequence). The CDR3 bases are TGTGCCAGCAGCTCACAGGGGGCCGATGAGCAGTTCTTC. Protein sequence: CASSSQGADEQFF.

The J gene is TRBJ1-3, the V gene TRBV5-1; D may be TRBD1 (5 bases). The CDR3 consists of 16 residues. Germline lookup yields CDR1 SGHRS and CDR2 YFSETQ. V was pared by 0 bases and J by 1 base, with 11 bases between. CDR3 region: CASSLAAGGSGNTIYF. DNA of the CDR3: TGCGCCAGCAGCTTGGCCGCCGGGGGTTCTGGAAACACCATATATTTT.

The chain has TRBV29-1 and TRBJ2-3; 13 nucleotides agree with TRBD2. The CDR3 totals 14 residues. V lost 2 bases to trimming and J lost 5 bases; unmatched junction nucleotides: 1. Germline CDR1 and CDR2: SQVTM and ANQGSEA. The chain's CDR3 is CSVERTSGGDTQYF. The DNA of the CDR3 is TGCAGCGTTGAAAGGACTAGCGGGGGAGATACGCAGTATTTT.

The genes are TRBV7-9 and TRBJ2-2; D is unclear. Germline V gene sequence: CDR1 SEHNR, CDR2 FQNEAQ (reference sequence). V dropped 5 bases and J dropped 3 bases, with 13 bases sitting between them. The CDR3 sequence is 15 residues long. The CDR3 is CASSPFDRDTGELFF. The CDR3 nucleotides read TGTGCCAGCAGCCCATTCGATCGGGACACCGGGGAGCTGTTTTTT.

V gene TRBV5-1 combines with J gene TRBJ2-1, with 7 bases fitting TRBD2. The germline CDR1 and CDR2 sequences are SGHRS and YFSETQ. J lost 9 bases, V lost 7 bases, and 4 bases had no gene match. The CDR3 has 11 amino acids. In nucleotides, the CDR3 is TGCGCCAGCGGGGAGGGTGGTGAGCAGTTCTTC. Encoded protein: CASGEGGEQFF.

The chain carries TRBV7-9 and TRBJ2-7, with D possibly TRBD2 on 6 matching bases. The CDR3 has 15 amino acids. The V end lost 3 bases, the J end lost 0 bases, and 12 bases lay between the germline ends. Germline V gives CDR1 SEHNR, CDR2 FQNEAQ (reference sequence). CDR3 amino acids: CASSFLGGASYEQYF. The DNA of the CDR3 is TGTGCCAGCAGCTTTTTGGGAGGTGCCTCCTACGAGCAGTACTTC. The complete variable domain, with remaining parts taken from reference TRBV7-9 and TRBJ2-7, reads DTGVSQNPRHKITKRGQNVTFRCDPISEHNRLYWYRQTLGQGPEFLTYFQNEAQLEKSRLLSDRFSAERPKGSFSTLEIQRTEQGDSAMYLCASSFLGGASYEQYFGPGTRLTVT.

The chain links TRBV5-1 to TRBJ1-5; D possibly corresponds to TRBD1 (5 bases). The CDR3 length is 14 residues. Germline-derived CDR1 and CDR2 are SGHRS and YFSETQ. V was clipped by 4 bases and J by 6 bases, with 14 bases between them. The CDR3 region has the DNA TGCGCCAGCAGCCCCGGCGGGACTACTCAGCCCCAGCATTTT. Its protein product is CASSPGGTTQPQHF.

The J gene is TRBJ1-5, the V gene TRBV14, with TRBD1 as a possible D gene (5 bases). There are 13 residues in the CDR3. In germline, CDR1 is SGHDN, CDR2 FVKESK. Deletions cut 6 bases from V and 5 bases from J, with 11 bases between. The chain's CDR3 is CASSGGVYQPQHF. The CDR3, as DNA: TGTGCCAGCAGTGGGGGGGTCTATCAGCCCCAGCATTTT.

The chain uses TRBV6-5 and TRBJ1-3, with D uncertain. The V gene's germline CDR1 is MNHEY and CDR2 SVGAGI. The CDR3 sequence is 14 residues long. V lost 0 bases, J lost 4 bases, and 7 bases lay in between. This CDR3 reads CASSYSMAGNTIYF. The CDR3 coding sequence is TGTGCCAGCAGTTACTCGATGGCAGGAAACACCATATATTTT.

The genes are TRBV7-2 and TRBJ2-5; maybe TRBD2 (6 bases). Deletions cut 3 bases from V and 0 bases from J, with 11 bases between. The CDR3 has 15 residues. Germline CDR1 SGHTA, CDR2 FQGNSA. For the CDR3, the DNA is TGTGCCAGCAGCTTTCAAAGCGGGTACCAAGAGACCCAGTACTTC. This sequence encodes CASSFQSGYQETQYF.